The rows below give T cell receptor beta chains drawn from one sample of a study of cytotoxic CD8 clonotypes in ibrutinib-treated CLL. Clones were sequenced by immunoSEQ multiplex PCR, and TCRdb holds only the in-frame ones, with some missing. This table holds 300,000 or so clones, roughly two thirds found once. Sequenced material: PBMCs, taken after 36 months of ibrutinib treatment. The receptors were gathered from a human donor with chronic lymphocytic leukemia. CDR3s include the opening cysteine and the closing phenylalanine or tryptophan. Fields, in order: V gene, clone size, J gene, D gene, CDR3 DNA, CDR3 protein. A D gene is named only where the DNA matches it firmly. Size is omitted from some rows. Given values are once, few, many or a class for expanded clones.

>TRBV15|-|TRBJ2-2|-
TGTGCCACCAGCAGAGTCGGCAGGGTGGACACCGGGGAGCTGTTTTTT
CATSRVGRVDTGELFF
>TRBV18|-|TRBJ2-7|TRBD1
TGTGCCAGCTCACCCCACCGGGACAGGGACTACGAGCAGTACTTC
CASSPHRDRDYEQYF
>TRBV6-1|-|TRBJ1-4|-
TGTGCCAGCAGTACTTACACAGCAACTAATGAAAAACTGTTTTTT
CASSTYTATNEKLFF
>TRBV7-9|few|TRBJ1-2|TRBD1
TGTGCCAGCAGCTCTACCGGGACAGTTGGCTACACCTTC
CASSSTGTVGYTF
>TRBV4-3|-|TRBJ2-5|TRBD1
TGCGCCAGCAGCCAAGATCGGACAGGGGCCGAGACCCAGTACTTC
CASSQDRTGAETQYF
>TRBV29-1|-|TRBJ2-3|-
TGCAGCGTTGGTCAGGACCTTCGGATGGATACGCAGTATTTT
CSVGQDLRMDTQYF
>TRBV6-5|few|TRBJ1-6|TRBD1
TGTGCCAGCAGTTCGACAGGGGATTATTCACCCCTCCACTTT
CASSSTGDYSPLHF
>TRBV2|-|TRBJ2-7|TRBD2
TGTGCCAGCAGCCCTCGGGGGGGCGAGCAGTACTTC
CASSPRGGEQYF
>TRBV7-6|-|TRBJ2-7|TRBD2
TGTGCCAGCTCTCCGAGCGGGGGAGGCGAGCAGTACTTC
CASSPSGGGEQYF
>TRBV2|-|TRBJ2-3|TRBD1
TGTGCCAGCAGTGGGGACAGGGGGTCCGGAGATACGCAGTATTTT
CASSGDRGSGDTQYF
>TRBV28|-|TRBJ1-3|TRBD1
TGTGCCAGCAGTCGAACAGGGGGACCGAGCTCTGGAAACACCATATATTTT
CASSRTGGPSSGNTIYF
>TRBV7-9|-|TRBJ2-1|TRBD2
TGTGCCAGCAGCTTAGCGGGTAGCGGGAGGGATGAGCAGTTCTTC
CASSLAGSGRDEQFF
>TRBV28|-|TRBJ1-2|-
TGTGCCAGCAGTTTGGGGGGAGCCAACTATGGCTACACCTTC
CASSLGGANYGYTF
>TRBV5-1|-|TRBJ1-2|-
TGCGCCAGCAGCGCCGGGACGGTAGTCTATGGCTACACCTTC
CASSAGTVVYGYTF
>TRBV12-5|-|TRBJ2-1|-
TGTGCTAGTGCCAAGGGCGTGGGTGCCTACAATGAGCAGTTCTTC
CASAKGVGAYNEQFF
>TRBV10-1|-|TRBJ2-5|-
TGCGCCAGCAGTCTAAGTCTAGGCGAGACCCAGTACTTC
CASSLSLGETQYF
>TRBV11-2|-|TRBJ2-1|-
TGTGCCAGCAGCTCGGGACTTCATGAGCAGTTCTTC
CASSSGLHEQFF
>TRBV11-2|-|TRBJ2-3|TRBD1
TGTGCCAGCAGCACGATGGGGACAGGGCGCACAGATACGCAGTATTTT
CASSTMGTGRTDTQYF
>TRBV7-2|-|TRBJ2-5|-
TGTGCCAGCAGCTTAGTTGCCGTACAAGAGACCCAGTACTTC
CASSLVAVQETQYF
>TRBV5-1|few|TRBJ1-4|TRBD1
TGCGCCAGCAGACCCGGACAGGGAAATGAAAAACTGTTTTTT
CASRPGQGNEKLFF
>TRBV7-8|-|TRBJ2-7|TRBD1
TGTGCCAGCAGCCCCCGGACAGGGTACGAGCAGTACTTC
CASSPRTGYEQYF
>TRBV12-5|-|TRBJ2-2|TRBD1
TGTGCTAGTGGTAGGGGACAGGCGACCGGGGAGCTGTTTTTT
CASGRGQATGELFF
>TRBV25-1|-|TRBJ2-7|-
TGTGCCAGCAGTGAATGGCCTAGCGAATACTACGAGCAGTACTTC
CASSEWPSEYYEQYF
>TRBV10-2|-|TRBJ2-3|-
TGCGCCAGCAGCCGACTAGTGAGGGTCACAGATACGCAGTATTTT
CASSRLVRVTDTQYF
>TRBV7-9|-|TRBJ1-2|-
TGTGCCAGCAGCTTAAACAGGCCTTATGGCTACACCTTC
CASSLNRPYGYTF
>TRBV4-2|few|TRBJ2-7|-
TGTGCCAGCAGCCAGGGACACTACGAGCAGTACTTC
CASSQGHYEQYF
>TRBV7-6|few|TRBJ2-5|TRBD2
TGTGCCAGCAGCTTAGTTTCTAGCGGGGGGCCAAAGACCCAGTACTTC
CASSLVSSGGPKTQYF
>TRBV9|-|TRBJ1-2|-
TGTGCCAGCAGCGTAACCGGGCTCGATGGCTACACCTTC
CASSVTGLDGYTF
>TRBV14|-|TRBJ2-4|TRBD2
TGTGCCAGCAGCCAAGTAGGAGCGGGGGTAGCCAAAAACATTCAGTACTTC
CASSQVGAGVAKNIQYF
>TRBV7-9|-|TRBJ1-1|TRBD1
TGTGCCAGCAGCCGCCGGACAGGGGAAGAAGCTTTCTTT
CASSRRTGEEAFF
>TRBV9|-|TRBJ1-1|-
TGTGCCAGCAGCGCGTCCGCCTCAGGGGTATTCGCTGAAGCTTTCTTT
CASSASASGVFAEAFF
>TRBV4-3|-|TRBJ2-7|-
TGCGCCAGCAGCCTGTCAAGGGGGGTCTACGAGCAGTACTTC
CASSLSRGVYEQYF
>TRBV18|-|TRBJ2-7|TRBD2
TGTGCCAGCTCCCCCGAACGGGGGAGGGGCTACGAGCAGTACTTC
CASSPERGRGYEQYF
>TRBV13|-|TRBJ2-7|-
TGTGCCAGCAGCTTAGAGGTAGGCTACGAGCAGTACTTC
CASSLEVGYEQYF
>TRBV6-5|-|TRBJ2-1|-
TGTGCCAGCAGTTACTCGACTAACAATGAGCAGTTCTTC
CASSYSTNNEQFF
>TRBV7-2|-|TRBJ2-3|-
TGTGCCAGCAGCTTTGGGGAGTATAGGCAGTATTTT
CASSFGEYRQYF
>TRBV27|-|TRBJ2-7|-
TGTGCCAGCAGTTTCAGCGCAGGAGCCTACGAGCAGTACTTC
CASSFSAGAYEQYF
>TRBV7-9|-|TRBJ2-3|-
TGTGCCAGCAGCTTTGGGGGGAAAGTTGAAGATACGCAGTATTTT
CASSFGGKVEDTQYF
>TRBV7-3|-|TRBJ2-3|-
TGTGCCAGCAGCTTCGCCAGGGATCAAAAGCAGTATTTT
CASSFARDQKQYF
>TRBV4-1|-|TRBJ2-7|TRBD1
TGCGCCAGCAGCCAAGGGACAGGGAAAACCTACGAGCAGTACTTC
CASSQGTGKTYEQYF
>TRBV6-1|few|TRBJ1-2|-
TGTGCCAGCAGTGATGGACTTGACGGGCTTGGCTACACCTTC
CASSDGLDGLGYTF
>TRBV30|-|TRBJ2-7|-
TGTGCCTGGAGTGAGGTCCAGGGGAGCGCAAACTCCTACGAGCAGTACTTC
CAWSEVQGSANSYEQYF
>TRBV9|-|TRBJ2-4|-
TGTGCCGGGGTACCTCGGGGCGGGAACAAAAACATTCAGTACTTC
CAGVPRGGNKNIQYF
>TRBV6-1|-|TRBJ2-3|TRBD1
TGTGCCAGCAGTGAAGAGCACAGGGGTGATACGCAGTATTTT
CASSEEHRGDTQYF
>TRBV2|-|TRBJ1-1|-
TGTGCTTTCTCGGGTGGGGTCACGGACACTGAAGCTTTCTTT
CAFSGGVTDTEAFF
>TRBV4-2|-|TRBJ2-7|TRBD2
TGTGCCAGCAGCCAAGATGCTAGCGGGGGTAAAGATTACGAGCAGTACTTC
CASSQDASGGKDYEQYF